This T cell receptor beta chain was identified during a study of OX40 agonist ivuxolimab in advanced cancers. Study as a whole: Three partial responders included one hepatocellular carcinoma patient and two cutaneous melanoma patients. Study outcomes and limitations: Also present in some nonresponders was a low level of normalized T-cell clonal expansion.

The timepoints at which blood was sampled were baseline, cycle 4 day 1, and cycle 7 day 1. Concerning this clone itself: Its antigen is not identified.

Assay: immunoSEQ multiplex PCR; the TCRdb copy retains only in-frame clones and omits some. The repertoire includes about 100,000 clones, about 88% of them detected once, and approximately 0.16% sits in the top ten. Germline-derived CDR1 and CDR2 are MNHNS and SASEGT. The CDR3 loop spans 16 amino acids. With 3 bases clipped from V and 5 bases from J, the junction kept 7 bases outside the gene matches. The source material was CD4+ or CD8+ T cells sorted from blood, sampled in a trial of the OX40 agonist ivuxolimab. The sequence came from an adult with an advanced solid tumor such as melanoma, head and neck, liver or kidney cancer. J is TRBJ2-2 and V is TRBV6-1, with 9 bases that match TRBD2. The CDR3 here is CASSEFWLAGTGELFF. The CDR3 nucleotides are TGTGCCAGCAGTGAGTTTTGGCTAGCGGGGACCGGGGAGCTGTTTTTT.